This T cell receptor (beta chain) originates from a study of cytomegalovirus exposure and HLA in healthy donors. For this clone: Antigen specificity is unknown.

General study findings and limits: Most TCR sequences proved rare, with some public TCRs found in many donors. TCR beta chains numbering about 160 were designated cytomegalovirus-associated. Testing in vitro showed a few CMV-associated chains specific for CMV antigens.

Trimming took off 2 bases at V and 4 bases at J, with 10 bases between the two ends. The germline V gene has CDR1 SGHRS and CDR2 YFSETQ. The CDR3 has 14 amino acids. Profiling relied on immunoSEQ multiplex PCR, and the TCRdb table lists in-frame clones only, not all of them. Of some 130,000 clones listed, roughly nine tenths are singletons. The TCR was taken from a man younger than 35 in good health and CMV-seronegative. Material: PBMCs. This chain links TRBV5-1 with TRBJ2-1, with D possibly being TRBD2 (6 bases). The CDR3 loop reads CASSFAAGYNEQFF. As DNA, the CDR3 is TGCGCCAGCAGCTTTGCGGCGGGGTACAATGAGCAGTTCTTC.